The 25 T cell receptor beta chains in this list originate from one sample, sequenced in a study of OX40 agonist ivuxolimab in advanced cancers. Only in-frame clones appear in the TCRdb table, and some are missing; sequencing was by immunoSEQ multiplex PCR. The data hold about 14,000 clones, with roughly 80% observed a single time. The source was CD4+ or CD8+ T cells sorted from blood, collected in a trial of the OX40 agonist ivuxolimab. All receptors derive from an adult with an advanced solid tumor such as melanoma, head and neck, liver or kidney cancer.

This chain links TRBV15 with TRBJ2-2; D gene unclear. Trimming stripped 3 bases from V and 8 bases from J, with 7 bases between. The germline gives CDR1 LNHNV, CDR2 YYDKDF (reference sequence). The CDR3 is made up of 12 amino acids. CDR3 in DNA: TGTGCCACCAGCAGGGGCGCGGGGGAGCTGTTTTTT. This codes for CATSRGAGELFF.

The chain links TRBV6-5 to TRBJ2-5; 8 bases are a match to TRBD1. V shed 5 bases and J 5 bases; nucleotides not matched to a gene: 10. In germline, CDR1 is MNHEY, CDR2 SVGAGI. This CDR3 has 15 residues. The CDR3 reads CASSLTGEGWETQYF. The CDR3 coding sequence is TGTGCCAGCAGTCTGACAGGGGAAGGATGGGAGACCCAGTACTTC.

This clone was observed a few times. The chain couples TRBV7-6 to TRBJ2-7; TRBD1 is a possible D gene (6 bases). Germline values: CDR1 SGHVS, CDR2 FNYEAQ. There are 17 residues in the CDR3. The V and J ends lost 7 bases and 3 bases respectively, with 25 bases between them. The CDR3 protein is CASNSGERTDDLYEQYF. In DNA, the CDR3 is TGTGCCAGCAACTCGGGCGAAAGGACAGACGATCTCTACGAGCAGTACTTC. The full variable domain, its missing parts supplied by reference TRBV7-6 and TRBJ2-7, is GAGVSQSPRYKVTKRGQDVALRCDPISGHVSLYWYRQALGQGPEFLTYFNYEAQQDKSGLPNDRFSAERPEGSISTLTIQRTEQRDSAMYRCASNSGERTDDLYEQYFGPGTRLTVT.

V gene TRBV7-4 combines with J gene TRBJ1-6; D uncertain. Germline V gene sequence: CDR1 SGHVT, CDR2 SQSDAQ. Trimming took 4 bases from V and 0 from J, leaving 13 bases between them. This CDR3 region has 17 residues. CDR3 nucleotides: TGTGCCAGCAGCTCCCACCGCGCCCTCTCCTATAATTCACCCCTCCACTTT. As protein: CASSSHRALSYNSPLHF.

The chain employs TRBV11-1 and TRBJ1-1; D remains ambiguous. Trimming removed 1 base from V and 0 bases from J, with 6 bases in between. This CDR3 region has 14 residues. The germline gives CDR1 SGHAT, CDR2 FQDESV (reference sequence). CDR3 sequence: CASSLGPLNTEAFF. In DNA, the CDR3 is TGTGCCAGCAGCTTAGGACCGTTGAACACTGAAGCTTTCTTT.

V gene TRBV27 combines with J gene TRBJ2-3; no clear D gene. The CDR3 totals 13 residues. V lost 2 bases, J lost 3 bases, and 6 bases lay in between. CDR1 and CDR2 from the germline V gene are MNHEY and SMNVEV (reference sequence). CDR3 loop: CASSLDRTDTQYF. CDR3 in DNA: TGTGCCAGCAGTTTAGATAGAACAGATACGCAGTATTTT.

The V gene is TRBV28, the J gene TRBJ2-7; D perhaps matches TRBD2 (6 bases). There are 14 residues in the CDR3. From germline, CDR1 is MDHEN and CDR2 SYDVKM. V shed 4 bases and J shed 0 bases, with 10 bases lying between them. CDR3 nucleotide sequence: TGTGCCAGCAGTTCCCGGGACTCCTCCTACGAGCAGTACTTC. It is translated as CASSSRDSSYEQYF.

The CDR3 region is CASSPAIGRNQPQHF. CDR3 nucleotides: TGCGCCAGCAGCCCAGCTATAGGGCGCAATCAGCCCCAGCATTTT. V usage is TRBV4-3 and J usage is TRBJ1-5; D gene uncertain. Per germline, CDR1 LGHNA and CDR2 YSLEER. The CDR3 has 15 amino acids. V lost 4 bases, J lost 2 bases, and 12 bases lay in between.

This chain uses TRBV7-9 with TRBJ2-7, with D maybe TRBD1 (5 bases). The germline gives CDR1 SEHNR, CDR2 FQNEAQ (reference sequence). The CDR3 extends over 14 amino acids. Trimming stripped 0 bases from V and 6 bases from J, with 12 bases between. CDR3 nucleotides: TGTGCCAGCAGCTTAGCGCTTAAGGGGCGCGAGCAGTACTTC. Encoded protein: CASSLALKGREQYF.

The chain is built from TRBV6-1 and TRBJ1-4; D might be TRBD1 (6 bases). The V end was cut by 3 bases, the J end by 6 bases, with 8 bases between. The CDR3 is made up of 13 amino acids. Looked up from germline, CDR1 is MNHNS and CDR2 is SASEGT. For the CDR3, the DNA is TGTGCCAGCAGTGACCCAGGGGATGAAAAACTGTTTTTT. Translation: CASSDPGDEKLFF.

The chain has TRBV25-1 and TRBJ2-3; 9 nucleotides match TRBD1. This CDR3 region has 15 residues. Trimming took 4 bases from V and 3 from J; bases not matched to a gene: 5. Germline CDR1 MGHDK, CDR2 SYGVNS. In nucleotides, the CDR3 is TGTGCCAGCAGTGCCCGGGACAGGGAAACAGATACGCAGTATTTT. Protein product: CASSARDRETDTQYF.

The rearrangement joins TRBV19 to TRBJ1-1; D unclear. The V and J ends lost 5 bases and 3 bases respectively, with 16 bases between them. Per germline, CDR1 LNHDA and CDR2 SQIVND (reference sequence). The CDR3 is made up of 15 amino acids. CDR3 protein: CASSPSVAPDTEAFF. The CDR3 nucleotides read TGTGCCAGTAGTCCCTCGGTGGCCCCGGACACTGAAGCTTTCTTT.

The chain carries TRBV28 and TRBJ2-1, with a weak D call TRBD2 (6 bases). Germline V gives CDR1 MDHEN, CDR2 SYDVKM. This CDR3 region has 18 residues. Trimming cost V 6 bases and J 9 bases, with 30 bases left between them. Written as DNA, the CDR3 is TGTGCCAGCAGAGCAATGCTACTAGGGCCCTCGGACGGGGGTGAGCAGTTCTTC. Its protein is CASRAMLLGPSDGGEQFF.

This chain connects TRBV5-1 to TRBJ2-7, with D hard to call. V shed 3 bases and J shed 3 bases, with 13 bases lying between them. CDR3 length: 14 amino acids. The germline V gene encodes CDR1 SGHRS and CDR2 YFSETQ. CDR3 sequence: CASSSPNNLYEQYF. CDR3 nucleotide sequence: TGCGCCAGCAGCTCCCCTAATAACCTCTACGAGCAGTACTTC.

The DNA for the CDR3 is TGTGCCAGCAGTTTAACAGGCGGATCTAATTCACCCCTCCACTTT. As protein: CASSLTGGSNSPLHF. The J gene is TRBJ1-6, the V gene TRBV28; tentative D call: TRBD1 (5 bases). Germline V gives CDR1 MDHEN, CDR2 SYDVKM. The CDR3 runs 15 residues. The V end was cut by 2 bases, the J end by 6 bases, with 11 bases between.

The V and J genes are TRBV18 and TRBJ1-3; D is perhaps TRBD1 (5 bases). Trimming took off 7 bases at V and 6 bases at J, with 16 bases between the two ends. Germline-derived CDR1 and CDR2 are KGHSH and LQKENI. The CDR3 has 14 residues. CDR3 in amino acids: CASFAQGEENTIYF. CDR3 sequence (DNA): TGTGCCAGCTTCGCCCAGGGTGAGGAAAACACCATATATTTT.

Concerning this clone itself: A far larger clone lies a single base away; this is likely a read error. This same CDR3 is encoded by further DNA sequences in the sample. V gene TRBV4-1 combines with J gene TRBJ1-5, with D perhaps matching TRBD1 (6 bases). Germline V lookup: CDR1 MGHRA, CDR2 YSYEKL. The CDR3 spans 15 residues. V shed 3 bases and J shed 8 bases, with 17 bases lying between them. CDR3 nucleotide sequence: TGCGCCAGCAGCCACGATACAGGGAGTCCAGAGCCCCAGCATTTT. Translated: CASSHDTGSPEPQHF.

On this clone: Additional DNA sequences in this sample encode the identical CDR3. J is TRBJ2-7 and V is TRBV27; D not certain. Germline V CDR1 and CDR2: MNHEY, SMNVEV (reference sequence). This CDR3 region has 13 residues. Trimming removed 0 bases from V and 3 bases from J, with 6 bases in between. The CDR3 loop is CASSLSGYYEQYF. The DNA for the CDR3 is TGTGCCAGCAGTTTATCAGGGTACTACGAGCAGTACTTC.

By share, this clone counts as medium-sized. CDR3 sequence: CASSDSDSYGYTF. The CDR3, as DNA: TGTGCCAGCAGTGACTCGGACAGCTATGGCTACACCTTC. The chain has TRBV6-4 and TRBJ1-2, with a weak D call TRBD1 (6 bases). Deletions cut 0 bases from V and 4 bases from J, with 6 bases between. The V gene's germline CDR1 is MRHNA and CDR2 SNTAGT. CDR3 length equals 13 residues.

This clone was seen a few times. CDR3 loop: CSVDENYGYTF. In DNA, the CDR3 is TGCAGCGTTGATGAGAACTATGGCTACACCTTC. This chain joins TRBV29-1 and TRBJ1-2; no clear D gene. The germline V gene encodes CDR1 SQVTM and CDR2 ANQGSEA. The V gene lost 3 bases and the J gene lost 2 bases, with 4 bases spanning the gap. This CDR3 is 11 amino acids long.

The V and J genes are TRBV2 and TRBJ2-1; 10 bases match TRBD2. Per germline, CDR1 SNHLY and CDR2 FYNNEI. This CDR3 comprises 14 residues. After removal of 10 bases from V and 8 bases from J, the junction contained 11 bases not matched to a gene. DNA for the CDR3: TGTGCCACTGTCTCCGGGACTAGCGACGATGAGCAGTTCTTC. This gives the protein CATVSGTSDDEQFF.

Only one count was recorded for this clone. The rearrangement joins TRBV27 to TRBJ2-7; 9 bases align to TRBD1. CDR3 length: 14 amino acids. V was pared by 3 bases and J by 2 bases, with 2 bases of the junction left unmatched. Germline CDR1 MNHEY, CDR2 SMNVEV (reference sequence). This chain's CDR3 is CASSFRDRAYEQYF. CDR3 bases: TGTGCCAGCAGTTTTCGGGACAGGGCCTACGAGCAGTACTTC.

The chain combines TRBV6-5 with TRBJ1-2; no firm D call. Trimming stripped 0 bases from V and 5 bases from J, with 13 bases between. The V gene's germline CDR1 is MNHEY and CDR2 SVGAGI. CDR3 size: 15 residues. CDR3: CASSYSSGSLYGYTF. For the CDR3, the DNA is TGTGCCAGCAGTTACTCGAGCGGCAGCTTATATGGCTACACCTTC.

The chain joins TRBV4-2 to TRBJ2-1; D is unresolved. This CDR3 region has 15 residues. CDR1 LGHNA and CDR2 YNFKEQ come from the germline V gene. The germline V and J ends were trimmed by 0 bases and 10 bases, with 16 bases remaining between them. The CDR3 bases are TGTGCCAGCAGCCAAGAAAGTGGGGTAACCGTGGAGCAGTTCTTC. This codes for CASSQESGVTVEQFF.

This chain's CDR3 is CASSQVEPGELFF. The CDR3 DNA is TGCGCCAGCAGCCAAGTCGAGCCCGGGGAGCTGTTTTTT. The gene calls are TRBV4-1 and TRBJ2-2; D call uncertain. Trimming stripped 1 base from V and 6 bases from J, with 6 bases between. Germline V CDR1 and CDR2: MGHRA, YSYEKL. This CDR3 contains 13 residues.